The rows below give T cell receptor beta chains drawn from one sample of a study of T cell responses to AZD1222 COVID-19 vaccine. Using immunoSEQ multiplex PCR, the repertoire was profiled, and TCRdb retains in-frame clones only, with some absent. The sample consists of over 120,000 clones, over 85% of them appearing once. The specimen was peripheral blood, collected on day 0 of AZD1222 vaccination. These receptors all come from an adult in good health. Each CDR3 is given with its conserved first and last residue. D genes are given only for firm matches. Rows may omit the clone size; those that give it use once, few, many or a size class.

CDR3 DNA,CDR3 protein,J gene,clone size,V gene,D gene
TGTGCCAGCAGTGAATTTGGAGCCAGCGGGAGTTACGAGCAGTACTTC,CASSEFGASGSYEQYF,TRBJ2-7,-,TRBV6-1,TRBD2
TGTGCCAGCAGTGGGGGAGGAGGGGGGGGGACTGAAGCTTTCTTT,CASSGGGGGGTEAFF,TRBJ1-1,once,TRBV2,-
TGTGCCAGCTCACCACAGGGGTTACGTGAAAAACTGTTTTTT,CASSPQGLREKLFF,TRBJ1-4,few,TRBV18,-
TGTGCCAGCAGCTTCTCGGGGGGCACGAATCAGCCCCAGCATTTT,CASSFSGGTNQPQHF,TRBJ1-5,-,TRBV11-2,-
TGTGCCAGCAGCGTAGCTGTAGGGGAGTATGGTTACAATGAGCAGTTCTTC,CASSVAVGEYGYNEQFF,TRBJ2-1,-,TRBV9,-
TGTGCCAGCTCACCCCCGGGACAGGGGGCTTGGGATGGCTACACCTTC,CASSPPGQGAWDGYTF,TRBJ1-2,-,TRBV18,TRBD1
TGTGCCAGCACCTTCCAGGGGGCGGGCAATTCACCCCTCCACTTT,CASTFQGAGNSPLHF,TRBJ1-6,-,TRBV6-5,TRBD1
TGTGCCAGCCATAAGGACCTAGCGGGAGCCTGGGGTGAGCAGTTCTTC,CASHKDLAGAWGEQFF,TRBJ2-1,-,TRBV11-2,TRBD2
TGTGCCAGCAGTGTCGACGGGGTGAGCGAGCAGTACTTC,CASSVDGVSEQYF,TRBJ2-7,-,TRBV2,-
TGCGCCAGCAGCCCGAACAGGGTTGGGGCACAAGAGACCCAGTACTTC,CASSPNRVGAQETQYF,TRBJ2-5,-,TRBV5-1,-
TGTGCCAGCAGCTTATCCGGGCCCCTGGGCACTGAAGCTTTCTTT,CASSLSGPLGTEAFF,TRBJ1-1,-,TRBV7-3,-
TGTGCCAGCAGCCAAGACTACCCCCCAAATCAGCCCCAGCATTTT,CASSQDYPPNQPQHF,TRBJ1-5,many,TRBV4-2,-
TGTGCCAGCAGTTTTAGAACCTTTAGTACGGACGGCACAGATACGCAGTATTTT,CASSFRTFSTDGTDTQYF,TRBJ2-3,-,TRBV28,-
TGTGCCAGCAGTGAAGGGTCTACCACGTACTACGAGCAGTACTTC,CASSEGSTTYYEQYF,TRBJ2-7,once,TRBV6-1,-
TGTGCCAGCAGCGCCCGGGCCGGGCGGTATGGCTACACCTTC,CASSARAGRYGYTF,TRBJ1-2,once,TRBV9,-
TGTGCCAGCAGTGAAAGAAGCGGCGAGGGCAATCAGCCCCAGCATTTT,CASSERSGEGNQPQHF,TRBJ1-5,-,TRBV6-1,-
TGTGCCAGCAGTTCAATCTCGTCTCAGGGGCAGGGCATTCAGTACTTC,CASSSISSQGQGIQYF,TRBJ2-4,few,TRBV6-5,-
TGTGCCAGCAGCTTAAACCCCCCGGGAGTAGGGAGGACCGGGGAGCTGTTTTTT,CASSLNPPGVGRTGELFF,TRBJ2-2,-,TRBV7-3,-
TGTGCCAGCAGCCAAGCGTACGGACCTAAGCAGTACTTC,CASSQAYGPKQYF,TRBJ2-7,-,TRBV3-1/TRBV3-2,-
TGTGCCAGCAGTGATCAGAGCAATCAGCCCCAGCATTTT,CASSDQSNQPQHF,TRBJ1-5,-,TRBV2,-
TGTGCCAGCAGTTTATACGGGACAGGGAAAGCCTACGAGCAGTACTTC,CASSLYGTGKAYEQYF,TRBJ2-7,-,TRBV28,TRBD1
TGCGCCAGCAGTAACGGTGCCTACGAGCAGTACTTC,CASSNGAYEQYF,TRBJ2-7,-,TRBV10-1,-
TGTGCCAGCTCACCAGAACAGGGATACGGCTACACCTTC,CASSPEQGYGYTF,TRBJ1-2,-,TRBV18,-
TGTGCCAGCAGCCGGATCTCAGACGAGCAGTACTTC,CASSRISDEQYF,TRBJ2-7,-,TRBV7-2,-
TGTGCCAGCAGCGTAAGCGGGAGGGGGACTAATGAGCAGTTCTTC,CASSVSGRGTNEQFF,TRBJ2-1,once,TRBV7-2,TRBD2
TGTGCCAGTTCACCTTGGGGACTATCTGAGCAGTTCTTC,CASSPWGLSEQFF,TRBJ2-1,many,TRBV7-3,TRBD2
TGTGCCAGCACTGGCGATCCCTCCTACAATGAGCAGTTCTTC,CASTGDPSYNEQFF,TRBJ2-1,-,TRBV6-5,-
TGTGCCAGTAGTATCTTTAGGGGAGGAGACTATGGCTACACCTTC,CASSIFRGGDYGYTF,TRBJ1-2,-,TRBV19,-
TGTGCCAGCAGTACGAACGGACTAGCGGGAGTTACCTACGAGCAGTACTTC,CASSTNGLAGVTYEQYF,TRBJ2-7,-,TRBV28,TRBD2
TGTGCCAGCAGCGTAGATCAGGGGTTATACACCGGGGAGCTGTTTTTT,CASSVDQGLYTGELFF,TRBJ2-2,-,TRBV9,-
TGTGCCATCGCAGCCGGGACTAGCAACAATGAGCAGTTCTTC,CAIAAGTSNNEQFF,TRBJ2-1,once,TRBV10-3,TRBD2
TGCGCCAGCAGCCCTGGACAGAACTACGAGCAGTACTTC,CASSPGQNYEQYF,TRBJ2-7,-,TRBV5-1,-
TGCGCCAGCAGCTTGAAAGGGACAGGGGACACTGAAGCTTTCTTT,CASSLKGTGDTEAFF,TRBJ1-1,-,TRBV5-1,TRBD1
TGCAGCGCCTCTAGGGGGCGGAACACTGAAGCTTTCTTT,CSASRGRNTEAFF,TRBJ1-1,-,TRBV29-1,TRBD1
TGTGCCAGCTCGACAGAACACTTCCAAGAGACCCAGTACTTC,CASSTEHFQETQYF,TRBJ2-5,-,TRBV11-1,-
TGTGCCAGCAGTGACTCGCAGGGTGGGGCCAACGTCCTGACTTTC,CASSDSQGGANVLTF,TRBJ2-6,-,TRBV6-4,-
TGTGCCAGCAGCTTAAGGCCAGGTCGGGCTTACGAGCAGTACTTC,CASSLRPGRAYEQYF,TRBJ2-7,-,TRBV7-3,-
TGTGCCAGCAGTCCCCAGGGGTGGAACACTGAAGCTTTCTTT,CASSPQGWNTEAFF,TRBJ1-1,-,TRBV6-5,-
TGTGCCAGCAGCTTAAGGGCAGGGGGACGGGGTACGCAGTATTTT,CASSLRAGGRGTQYF,TRBJ2-3,-,TRBV5-6,TRBD1
TGTGCCAGCGATTACCCCGTTAATGAGCAGTTCTTC,CASDYPVNEQFF,TRBJ2-1,-,TRBV2,-
TGTGCCAGTAGTGCCTACAGGGGACTAGCCTCTGGGGCCAACGTCCTGACTTTC,CASSAYRGLASGANVLTF,TRBJ2-6,-,TRBV19,TRBD2
TGTGCCAGCAGCTGCCCCAGGGGGCTTTGGTACGAGCAGTACTTC,CASSCPRGLWYEQYF,TRBJ2-7,-,TRBV5-4,TRBD1
TGCGCCAGCAGCCAAGATAGGGGGCTAAATTCACCCCTCCACTTT,CASSQDRGLNSPLHF,TRBJ1-6,-,TRBV4-1,TRBD1
TGTGCCAGCAGTTACTACAGTGGGGGCGAAGAGACCCAGTACTTC,CASSYYSGGEETQYF,TRBJ2-5,-,TRBV27,-
TGTGCCAGCAATAAGGAGATGAACACTGAAGCTTTCTTT,CASNKEMNTEAFF,TRBJ1-1,-,TRBV6-5,-
TGTGCCAGCAGCCAAGAAGCGGGTGACAATGAGCAGTTCTTC,CASSQEAGDNEQFF,TRBJ2-1,few,TRBV3-1/TRBV3-2,-
TGTGCCAGCAGCCAAGAATCACGGGGGGCGCGGAATCAGCCCCAGCATTTT,CASSQESRGARNQPQHF,TRBJ1-5,-,TRBV4-2,-
TGTGCCAGCACCCCTTTAACACAGGGGGCGCGAGGATATGGCTACACCTTC,CASTPLTQGARGYGYTF,TRBJ1-2,-,TRBV2,TRBD1
TGTGCCAGTACCCGTTCGACAGGGGGCGAGCAGTACTTC,CASTRSTGGEQYF,TRBJ2-7,once,TRBV19,TRBD1
TGTGCCAGCAGCTTTGGGAATATCAATGAGCAGTTCTTC,CASSFGNINEQFF,TRBJ2-1,-,TRBV7-2,-
TGCAGCGGGACAGGCTCCCCTAACTATGGCTACACCTTC,CSGTGSPNYGYTF,TRBJ1-2,-,TRBV29-1,TRBD1
TGTGCCAGCAGCTTTCAACCGTTGGCCTACGAGCAGTACTTC,CASSFQPLAYEQYF,TRBJ2-7,-,TRBV11-2,-
TGTGCCAGCAGTCGACCAGGGTCTAATGAAAAACTGTTTTTT,CASSRPGSNEKLFF,TRBJ1-4,-,TRBV28,-
TGTGCCAGTAGACAAGGACAGTATTCCTATGGCTACACCTTC,CASRQGQYSYGYTF,TRBJ1-2,-,TRBV19,-
TGTGCCAGCAGAGGGGACATCTACGAGCAGTACTTC,CASRGDIYEQYF,TRBJ2-7,once,TRBV2,-
TGTGCCAGCTCACCTCGTAATACCGGCTACGAGCAGTACTTC,CASSPRNTGYEQYF,TRBJ2-7,-,TRBV18,-
TGTGCCAGCAGCTTAGCGGCAGGGGCAGGTCAGCCCCAGCATTTT,CASSLAAGAGQPQHF,TRBJ1-5,-,TRBV7-8,-
TGTGCCAGTAGTCTAGGGGGCCCCTACGAGCAGTACTTC,CASSLGGPYEQYF,TRBJ2-7,few,TRBV19,TRBD1
TGCAGTGCTAGTGGGCGGGGCGGAGAGACCCAGTACTTC,CSASGRGGETQYF,TRBJ2-5,-,TRBV20-1,-
TGCGCCAGCAGCTGGGGGACAGGGAGGGACACTGAAGCTTTCTTT,CASSWGTGRDTEAFF,TRBJ1-1,-,TRBV5-1,TRBD1